This T cell receptor (beta chain) was captured by sequencing in a study of CD8 T cells in Susac syndrome. Sequencing of TCR beta covered CD8+ and CD4+ T cells obtained from blood. TEMRA cells were FACS-enriched, unlike CD8+ and CD4+ T cells, which were negatively isolated. Random hexamers were used to reverse transcribe an amount of roughly 0.5 to 1 ug RNA. A multiplex approach, immunoSEQ multiplex PCR, amplified TCR beta CDR3 across 54 Vbeta and 13 Jbeta. One entry per CDR3 protein, called by TCRdb with MiXCR from the immunoSEQ multiplex PCR reads. This table has more than 65,000 distinct CDR3 sequences, about 94% appearing once. V gave up 7 bases and J gave up 4 bases, with 17 bases separating them. The CDR3 spans 14 residues. Germline V CDR1 and CDR2: SGHAT, FQNNGV.

This receptor was taken from a human donor with multiple sclerosis. This rearrangement joins TRBV11-2 to TRBJ2-7; the D gene is possibly TRBD2 (6 bases). The sample was CD8+ T cells from PBMCs. The CDR3: CASNPWAGSYEQYF. Written as DNA, the CDR3 is TGTGCCAGCAACCCCTGGGCGGGATCTTACGAGCAGTACTTC.